Listed here are 8 T cell receptor beta chains from one sample, sequenced in a study of cytomegalovirus exposure and HLA in healthy donors listed by TCRdb under 2017. Libraries came from the immunoSEQ multiplex PCR assay. The multiplex PCR relied on a mix of 60 forward primers for TCR Vbeta segments and 13 reverse primers for TCR Jbeta segments. The clones in this table, taken by TCRdb from immuneACCESS, are in-frame only. Not every clone is retained; where verified, under half of the shortfall comes from an unresolved V gene, and the cause of the rest is unknown. In this sample the table shows 100,000 to 150,000 clones, 83% of which occur a single time. The top ten constitute approximately 3.8% of the sample. Sequenced material: PBMCs. Receptors originate from a woman between 35 and 50 years old in good health and CMV-seropositive.

The gene calls are TRBV6-4 and TRBJ1-3; 11 bases are a match to TRBD1. Unmatched junction bases numbered 6, after V lost 7 bases and J lost 4 bases. CDR1 is MRHNA, CDR2 SNTAGT, per germline. The CDR3 is made up of 15 amino acids. CDR3 DNA sequence: TGTGCCAGCAAACCGGGACAGGGGGAGGGAAACACCATATATTTT. Its protein product is CASKPGQGEGNTIYF.

The chain has TRBV6-4 and TRBJ2-1, with D possibly TRBD1 on 5 matching bases. CDR1 and CDR2 (germline): MRHNA, SNTAGT. The CDR3 contains 14 residues. V lost 6 bases to trimming and J lost 6 bases, with 15 bases between them. The CDR3 sequence is CASSVTQGGNEQFF. The CDR3 nucleotides are TGTGCCAGCAGCGTTACTCAGGGTGGCAATGAGCAGTTCTTC.

The rearrangement uses TRBV2 and TRBJ2-3, with 13 bases fitting TRBD2. Unmatched junction bases numbered 6, after V lost 6 bases and J lost 3 bases. CDR1 and CDR2 (germline): SNHLY, FYNNEI. CDR3 length equals 16 residues. In DNA, the CDR3 is TGTGCCAGCAGCGGGATACTAGCGGGAGGGACAGATACGCAGTATTTT. Amino acid sequence: CASSGILAGGTDTQYF.

This chain joins TRBV7-6 and TRBJ2-1, with TRBD2 matching 14 bases. Trimming removed 4 bases from V and 7 bases from J; junction bases left unmatched: 9. Germline V gives CDR1 SGHVS, CDR2 FNYEAQ. The CDR3 totals 17 residues. The CDR3 loop reads CASSSGLAGVGANEQFF. CDR3 nucleotides: TGTGCCAGCAGCTCGGGACTAGCGGGAGTGGGTGCAAATGAGCAGTTCTTC.

The rearrangement joins TRBV19 to TRBJ1-1; D is possibly TRBD1 (5 bases). The CDR3 extends over 14 amino acids. Trimming took off 4 bases at V and 4 bases at J, with 13 bases between the two ends. Germline V lookup: CDR1 LNHDA, CDR2 SQIVND (reference sequence). CDR3 bases: TGTGCCAGTAGTAGGGCCAGGGAATGCACTGAAGCTTTCTTT. Translated, it gives CASSRARECTEAFF. Full variable domain (outside the CDR3, taken from reference TRBV19 and TRBJ1-1): DGGITQSPKYLFRKEGQNVTLSCEQNLNHDAMYWYRQDPGQGLRLIYYSQIVNDFQKGDIAEGYSVSREKKESFPLTVTSAQKNPTAFYLCASSRARECTEAFFGQGTRLTVV.

The V and J genes are TRBV30 and TRBJ2-5; D unresolved. TRBJ2-7 matches the DNA end more closely, so the J call is doubtful. Germline V gives CDR1 GTSNPN, CDR2 SVGIG (reference sequence). The CDR3 covers 13 residues. CDR3 sequence: CAWRETASYEQYF. The CDR3 DNA is TGTGCCTGGAGGGAGACGGCCTCCTACGAGCAGTACTTC.

This chain connects TRBV5-1 to TRBJ2-5; D is perhaps TRBD1 (5 bases). Germline assignment: CDR1 SGHRS and CDR2 YFSETQ. The CDR3 length is 15 residues. Deletions cut 0 bases from V and 2 bases from J, with 11 bases between. CDR3 DNA sequence: TGCGCCAGCAGCTTGGATACAGGCCCTCAAGAGACCCAGTACTTC. It is translated as CASSLDTGPQETQYF.

CDR3 DNA sequence: TGTGCCACCAGCAACGCGCATACTCCCGCGCCCGACGAGCAGTACTTC. Protein product: CATSNAHTPAPDEQYF. The chain joins TRBV15 to TRBJ2-7; D gene ambiguous. This CDR3 contains 16 residues. The germline gives CDR1 LNHNV, CDR2 YYDKDF (reference sequence). The V end was cut by 4 bases, the J end by 5 bases, with 21 bases between.